This T cell receptor beta chain was found in a study of shared clonotypes between healthy human individuals. Findings of the study overall: What rarefaction showed was incomplete sorted-subset sequencing despite large depth.

The V gene lost 6 bases and the J gene lost 10 bases, with 12 bases spanning the gap. This CDR3 contains 12 residues. The germline CDR1 and CDR2 sequences are ENHRY and SYGVKD. The study enrolled healthy HIV-negative adults without recent acute infections or vaccinations as donors. Concerning this clone: Its antigen remains unknown.

TCRdb keeps only in-frame clones here, not all; method: immunoSEQ multiplex PCR. In the table there are some 2,500,000 clones, just under 95% of which are singletons. This receptor was obtained from a man aged 18 to 29 in good health. Some clones in this sample may be carry-over from other donors' samples. The chain employs TRBV10-3 and TRBJ1-4, with D perhaps matching TRBD1 (6 bases). What was sequenced was naive CD4+ T cells from PBMCs. Described subset: CD45RA+ positively selected. The CDR3 region has the DNA TGTGCCATCAGCGCAGGGGAGGGAAAACTGTTTTTT. Its protein product is CAISAGEGKLFF.